The TCR beta chain described here comes from a study of cytomegalovirus exposure and HLA in healthy donors. Study findings and constraints: Cytomegalovirus-associated TCR beta chains were listed, numbering over 150.

The CDR3 consists of 14 residues. V was clipped by 8 bases and J by 2 bases, with 16 bases between them. Germline-derived CDR1 and CDR2 are MNHEY and SMNVEV (reference sequence). This clone appeared once. The antigen remains unidentified. The PCR contained 60 Vbeta and 13 Jbeta primers. Clones were sequenced by immunoSEQ multiplex PCR, and TCRdb holds only the in-frame ones, with some missing. The repertoire has 70,000 to 95,000 clones, roughly 74% of them found once; the top ten carry roughly 2%. This TCR came from a man in his forties in good health and CMV-seronegative. This chain links TRBV27 with TRBJ2-7; weak D call: TRBD1 (8 bases). Sequencing was done on a sample of PBMCs. CDR3 nucleotide sequence: TGTGCCAGCCGAACAGGGGGAGGGCCCTACGAGCAGTACTTC. Translation: CASRTGGGPYEQYF.